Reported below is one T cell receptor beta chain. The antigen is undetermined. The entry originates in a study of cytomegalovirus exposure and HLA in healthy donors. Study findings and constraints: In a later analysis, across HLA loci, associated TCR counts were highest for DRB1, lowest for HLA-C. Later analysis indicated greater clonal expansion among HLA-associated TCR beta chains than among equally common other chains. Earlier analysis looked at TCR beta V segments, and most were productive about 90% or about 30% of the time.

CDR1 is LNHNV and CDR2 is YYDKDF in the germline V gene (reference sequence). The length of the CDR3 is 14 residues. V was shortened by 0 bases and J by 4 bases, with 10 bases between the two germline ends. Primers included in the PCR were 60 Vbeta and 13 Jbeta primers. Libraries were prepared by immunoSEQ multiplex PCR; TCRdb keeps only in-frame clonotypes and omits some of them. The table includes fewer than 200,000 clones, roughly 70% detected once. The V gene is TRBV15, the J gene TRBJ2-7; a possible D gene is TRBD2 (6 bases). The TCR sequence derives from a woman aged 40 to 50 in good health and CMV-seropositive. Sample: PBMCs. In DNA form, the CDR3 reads TGTGCCACCAGCAGAGAGGGGGGAATTTACGAGCAGTACTTC. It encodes CATSREGGIYEQYF.